This T cell receptor beta chain was identified in a study of T-cell reconstitution after alpha-beta-depleted transplantation in children. Points from the study as a whole: Counts and diversity of T cells one year after transplant came mostly from newly produced T cells.

This clonotype was detected many times. Its matching antigen is unknown. Germline V CDR1 and CDR2: ENHRY, SYGVKD. CDR3 length equals 13 residues. The ends were cut back, 11 bases at V and 7 bases at J, with 17 bases in the middle. It was with unique molecular identifiers that the TCRbeta library was prepared. One entry per CDR3 protein, called by TCRdb with MiXCR from the PCR reads. The sample gives 200,000 to 250,000 distinct CDR3 sequences, 7.5% to 9.5% of which show up once; 6% to 7% is in the top ten. The sample here was PBMCs, mostly from graft donor cells, taken 180 days after TCRalphabeta/CD19-depleted stem cell transplant. The receptor was isolated from a male patient younger than 18 who had a stem cell transplant for acute lymphoblastic leukemia, so the T cells may come from the graft donor. The rearrangement links TRBV10-3 to TRBJ2-2; unclear D gene. The CDR3 sequence: CAAQRSGNGELFF. In DNA, the CDR3 is TGTGCCGCCCAAAGGTCCGGTAACGGGGAGCTGTTTTTT.